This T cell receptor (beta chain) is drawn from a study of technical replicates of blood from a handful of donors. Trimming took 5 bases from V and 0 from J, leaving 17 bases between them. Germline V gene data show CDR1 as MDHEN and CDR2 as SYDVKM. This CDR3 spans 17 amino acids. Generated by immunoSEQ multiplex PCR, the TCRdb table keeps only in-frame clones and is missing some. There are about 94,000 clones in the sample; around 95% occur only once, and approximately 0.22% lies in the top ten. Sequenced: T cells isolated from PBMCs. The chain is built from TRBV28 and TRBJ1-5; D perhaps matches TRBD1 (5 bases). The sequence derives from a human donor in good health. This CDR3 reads CASSAQPRVYSNQPQHF. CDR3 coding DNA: TGTGCCAGCAGTGCGCAGCCCAGGGTCTATAGCAATCAGCCCCAGCATTTT.